These 22 T cell receptor beta chains originate from one sample sequenced in a study of cytomegalovirus exposure and HLA in healthy donors. A multiplex PCR was run with 60 Vbeta primers and 13 Jbeta primers. Using immunoSEQ multiplex PCR, the repertoire was profiled, and TCRdb retains in-frame clones only, with some absent. The repertoire holds about 94,000 clones, 81% seen once, with about 9.3% in the top ten. The sequencing sample was made of PBMCs. The source is a human donor in good health.

The sample holds one count of this clone. This sequence joins TRBV6-1 and TRBJ2-7; no definite D call. The CDR3 sequence is 14 residues long. Trimming took off 8 bases at V and 0 bases at J, with 14 bases between the two ends. Germline V lookup: CDR1 MNHNS, CDR2 SASEGT. The CDR3 loop reads CASLPLYSSYEQYF. CDR3 nucleotides: TGTGCCAGCTTACCCCTGTACAGCTCCTACGAGCAGTACTTC.

The chain joins TRBV6-4 to TRBJ2-1; D ambiguous. Germline V gives CDR1 MRHNA, CDR2 SNTAGT. The CDR3 is 13 residues long. Between the trimmed V and J ends, which lost 0 bases and 3 bases, there was a span of 3 bases. This CDR3 reads CASSDSIYNEQFF. The CDR3 DNA reads as TGTGCCAGCAGTGACTCCATCTACAATGAGCAGTTCTTC.

This clone was recorded a few times. The J gene is TRBJ1-5, the V gene TRBV28; TRBD1 matches at 7 bases. CDR1 MDHEN and CDR2 SYDVKM come from the germline V gene. V lost 7 bases, J lost 7 bases, and 10 bases stayed unmatched. The CDR3 consists of 14 residues. CDR3 sequence (DNA): TGTGCCAGCATCAAAGACAGGGAGGAACAGCCCCAGCATTTT. As protein: CASIKDREEQPQHF.

V and J are TRBV7-2 and TRBJ2-2, with 13 bases identical to TRBD2. Germline CDR1 and CDR2: SGHTA and FQGNSA. CDR3 length: 16 amino acids. J was trimmed by 7 bases and V by 4 bases; bases with no gene match: 6. The CDR3 is CASSSTSGGASGELFF. CDR3 DNA: TGTGCCAGCAGCTCAACTAGCGGGGGGGCAAGCGGGGAGCTGTTTTTT. The complete variable domain, with remaining parts taken from reference TRBV7-2 and TRBJ2-2, reads GAGVSQSPSNKVTEKGKDVELRCDPISGHTALYWYRQSLGQGLEFLIYFQGNSAPDKSGLPSDRFSAERTGGSVSTLTIQRTQQEDSAVYLCASSSTSGGASGELFFGEGSRLTVL.

This chain links TRBV7-8 with TRBJ1-1; 8 bases align to TRBD1. V gave up 4 bases and J gave up 10 bases; unmatched junction bases: 8. This CDR3 comprises 13 residues. The germline gives CDR1 SGHVS, CDR2 FQNEAQ. The CDR3 coding sequence is TGTGCCAGCAGCTCAGGGGGCGATGGTGGAGCTTTCTTT. The encoded protein is CASSSGGDGGAFF.

J is TRBJ1-1 and V is TRBV5-6; D is uncertain. V was shortened by 4 bases and J by 9 bases, with 19 bases between the two germline ends. This CDR3 is built from 14 residues. Germline V CDR1 and CDR2: SGHDT, YYEEEE. The chain's CDR3 is CASSHGRESSKAFF. DNA of the CDR3: TGTGCCAGCAGCCACGGGCGGGAGAGCAGTAAAGCTTTCTTT.

The chain carries TRBV6-5 and TRBJ2-7; a possible D gene is TRBD2 (7 bases). Germline V gene sequence: CDR1 MNHEY, CDR2 SVGAGI. Trimming took off 8 bases at V and 1 base at J, with 12 bases between the two ends. The CDR3 has 13 residues. CDR3 residues: CASGGDTSYEQYF. CDR3 nucleotide sequence: TGTGCCAGCGGGGGGGACACGTCCTACGAGCAGTACTTC.

V is TRBV27 and J is TRBJ1-4, with 7 nucleotides matching TRBD1. Germline assignment: CDR1 MNHEY and CDR2 SMNVEV (reference sequence). V shed 3 bases and J 7 bases; nucleotides not matched to a gene: 5. The CDR3 contains 14 residues. CDR3 DNA: TGTGCCAGCAGTTTGACAGGGATGAGTGAAAAACTGTTTTTT. It specifies CASSLTGMSEKLFF.

This clone was seen a single time. The J gene is TRBJ2-3, the V gene TRBV18, with a tentative D call TRBD2 (6 bases). The CDR3 extends over 14 amino acids. Deletions cut 6 bases from V and 0 bases from J, with 10 bases between. Germline V gene lookup returns CDR1 KGHSH and CDR2 LQKENI. The CDR3 DNA follows: TGTGCCAGCTCGGGACTTCCTAGCACAGATACGCAGTATTTT. It specifies CASSGLPSTDTQYF.

J is TRBJ2-7 and V is TRBV4-2; D uncertain. The CDR3 runs to 13 residues. From germline, CDR1 is LGHNA and CDR2 YNFKEQ. Trimming removed 0 bases at V and 7 bases at J, with 10 bases between. CDR3 DNA: TGTGCCAGCAGCCAAGAGACCCAGAGGGAGCAGTACTTC. Protein: CASSQETQREQYF.

This rearrangement joins TRBV4-2 to TRBJ2-5; 7 bases align to TRBD2. The DNA matches TRBJ2-7 better at its end, which makes the J call doubtful. Per the germline V gene, CDR1 is LGHNA and CDR2 is YNFKEQ. The CDR3 spans 16 residues. The CDR3 nucleotides are TGTGCCAGCAGCCAAGAGTCCTCTAGCGGATACTACGAGCAGTACTTC. Its protein product is CASSQESSSGYYEQYF.

The CDR3 spells CASSSLGGRVSYEQYF. CDR3 bases: TGTGCCAGCAGCTCCCTAGGCGGGAGAGTATCCTACGAGCAGTACTTC. The chain joins TRBV5-6 to TRBJ2-7; 7 bases fit TRBD2. This CDR3 is built from 16 residues. Per the germline V gene, CDR1 is SGHDT and CDR2 is YYEEEE. J gave up 1 base and V 3 bases, and 10 bases lay outside the gene matches.

This chain links TRBV19 with TRBJ1-5; 7 nucleotides match TRBD1. The length of the CDR3 is 15 residues. Trimming removed 7 bases from V and 2 bases from J; junction bases left unmatched: 8. CDR1 LNHDA and CDR2 SQIVND come from the germline V gene (reference sequence). The CDR3 DNA follows: TGTGCCAGTACGGCCAGGGGGGCAGGCAATCAGCCCCAGCATTTT. Translating gives CASTARGAGNQPQHF.

The chain has TRBV29-1 and TRBJ2-1; 9 bases map to TRBD2. The J segment lost 0 bases and the V segment lost 4 bases, leaving 4 bases of the junction unmatched. The CDR3 length is 15 residues. Germline CDR1 reads SQVTM; CDR2 reads ANQGSEA. The CDR3 here is CSVGRGGLSYNEQFF. CDR3 nucleotides: TGCAGCGTTGGGCGGGGGGGCCTCTCCTACAATGAGCAGTTCTTC.

Note on this clone: One end of the junction is discordant with germline, which a read error may explain. The chain combines TRBV4-2 with TRBJ2-7; no clear D. There are 15 residues in the CDR3. CDR1 LGHNA and CDR2 YNFKEQ come from the germline V gene. CDR3 protein: CASSQDLLVSGSRHF. CDR3 nucleotide sequence: TGTGCCAGCAGCCAAGACCTGCTCGTTTCCGGGTCCCGGCACTTC.

This chain uses TRBV11-2 with TRBJ2-7; D is ambiguous. The CDR3 has 14 residues. Germline CDR1 and CDR2: SGHAT and FQNNGV. V was pared by 3 bases and J by 3 bases, with 12 bases between. CDR3 bases: TGTGCCAGCAGCTTTGGCAGGAAGGTCTACGAGCAGTACTTC. Amino acids: CASSFGRKVYEQYF.

The CDR3 region is CASSYSMGTGQSPLHF. In DNA form, the CDR3 reads TGTGCCAGCAGTTACTCGATGGGAACAGGGCAATCACCCCTCCACTTT. The J gene is TRBJ1-6, the V gene TRBV6-5; a weak D match, TRBD1 (6 bases). V was pared by 0 bases and J by 10 bases, with 16 bases between. CDR3 size: 16 residues. Germline V gene lookup returns CDR1 MNHEY and CDR2 SVGAGI.

The rearrangement joins TRBV27 to TRBJ2-1; no clear D gene. The CDR3 totals 16 residues. The germline gives CDR1 MNHEY, CDR2 SMNVEV (reference sequence). Deletions cut 5 bases from V and 6 bases from J, with 20 bases between. CDR3 nucleotides: TGTGCCAGCAGTAGCCCTATTCTAGAAGGTAGCAATGAGCAGTTCTTC. Translation: CASSSPILEGSNEQFF.

This chain uses TRBV7-8 with TRBJ2-5, with 7 positions matching TRBD2. Germline V gene lookup returns CDR1 SGHVS and CDR2 FQNEAQ. The CDR3 runs to 16 residues. Trimming removed 5 bases from V and 2 bases from J; junction bases left unmatched: 11. The CDR3 here is CASSLFPGRGQETQYF. As DNA, the CDR3 is TGTGCCAGCAGCCTATTCCCTGGGAGGGGACAAGAGACCCAGTACTTC. Looking up the rest from reference TRBV7-8 and TRBJ2-5 gives the full variable domain: GAGVSQSPRYKVAKRGQDVALRCDPISGHVSLFWYQQALGQGPEFLTYFQNEAQLDKSGLPSDRFFAERPEGSVSTLKIQRTQQEDSAVYLCASSLFPGRGQETQYFGPGTRLLVL.

V and J are TRBV14 and TRBJ2-5; 7 positions agree with TRBD1. V lost 2 bases to trimming and J lost 1 base; unmatched junction nucleotides: 1. This CDR3 contains 14 residues. The germline gives CDR1 SGHDN, CDR2 FVKESK. The CDR3 loop reads CASSQNRGQETQYF. DNA for the CDR3: TGTGCCAGCAGCCAAAACAGGGGCCAAGAGACCCAGTACTTC.

This clone was observed a handful of times. CDR3 DNA: TGCAGTGCCGGACAGCAAAACATTCAGTACTTC. Translating it yields CSAGQQNIQYF. This chain connects TRBV20-1 to TRBJ2-4, with D tentatively TRBD1 (6 bases). With 6 bases removed from V and 5 bases from J, the gap between germline ends came to 8 bases. There are 11 residues in the CDR3. Germline-derived CDR1 and CDR2 are DFQATT and SNEGSKA (reference sequence).

The rearrangement links TRBV29-1 to TRBJ2-3; 9 bases align to TRBD2. The ends lost 4 bases at V and 7 bases at J; junction bases unmatched: 9. Germline CDR1 SQVTM, CDR2 ANQGSEA. The CDR3 is made up of 14 amino acids. CDR3 in DNA: TGCAGCGTTGGGCCCCCCGCTAGCGGGAATACGCAGTATTTT. As protein: CSVGPPASGNTQYF.